This entry concerns a single TCR beta chain. Germline values: CDR1 LNHNV, CDR2 YYDKDF (reference sequence). V was clipped by 0 bases and J by 5 bases, with 7 bases between them. This CDR3 comprises 13 residues. The data stem from a study of blood T cell repertoires in COVID-19. Study overall: Whether acute or convalescent, the COVID-19 samples came from the United States, Italy and Spain. T cells, B-cell-depleted T cells, or PBMCs supplied cDNA or gDNA.

In the original workflow: Amplifying reference gene primers gave estimates of nucleated cell counts. TCRdb keeps only in-frame clones here, not all; method: immunoSEQ multiplex PCR. V, J and clone size are those of that table, while D and trimming were read from the DNA. Of about 97,000 clones in the sample, more than 90% were seen once. The source of this sequence is a man aged 18-30 years with acute or convalescent COVID-19. Sequencing input: peripheral blood. The V and J genes are TRBV15 and TRBJ2-5; D remains ambiguous. The CDR3 DNA sequence: TGTGCCACCAGCAGAGATCTCGAGGAGACCCAGTACTTC. Its translation: CATSRDLEETQYF.